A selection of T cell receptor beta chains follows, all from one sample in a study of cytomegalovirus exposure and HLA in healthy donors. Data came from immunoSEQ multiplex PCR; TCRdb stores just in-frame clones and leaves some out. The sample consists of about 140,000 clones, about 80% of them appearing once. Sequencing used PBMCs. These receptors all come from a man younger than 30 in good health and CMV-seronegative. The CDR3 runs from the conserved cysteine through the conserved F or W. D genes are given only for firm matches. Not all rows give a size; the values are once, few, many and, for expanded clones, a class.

TGTGCCAGCAGCCATAACCTAGCGGTGGAATCCTACGAGCAGTACTTC	CASSHNLAVESYEQYF	TRBD2	NA	TRBV4-2	TRBJ2-7
TGTGCCAGCAGTTACTGGACAGGGGCTGGAAACACCATATATTTT	CASSYWTGAGNTIYF	TRBD1	NA	TRBV6-5	TRBJ1-3
TGTGCCAGCAGTGAAATTGGCCACGAGCAGTACTTC	CASSEIGHEQYF	NA	few	TRBV6-1	TRBJ2-7
TGTGCCAGCAGTTACACGGGACTAGCGGCAAACAATGAGCAGTTCTTC	CASSYTGLAANNEQFF	TRBD2	NA	TRBV6-5	TRBJ2-1
TGTGCCAGCAGTGCCCCCAGGAATGAGCAGTTCTTC	CASSAPRNEQFF	NA	NA	TRBV2	TRBJ2-1
TGTGCCAGCCGACGTGCAGGAAACACCGGGGAGCTGTTTTTT	CASRRAGNTGELFF	NA	NA	TRBV13	TRBJ2-2
TGCGCCAGCAGCTCCCGACTAGCGGGAGTGGTCAATGAGCAGTTCTTC	CASSSRLAGVVNEQFF	TRBD2	NA	TRBV5-1	TRBJ2-1
TGTGCCAGCAGCCCTGGGACAGGGGTCCACGAGCAGTACTTC	CASSPGTGVHEQYF	TRBD1	NA	TRBV7-8	TRBJ2-7
TGCAGCGTCGGGACAATAAACACCGGGGAGCTGTTTTTT	CSVGTINTGELFF	NA	NA	TRBV29-1	TRBJ2-2
TGTGCCAGCAGCCTCGACAGGGGTTATCGCTACACCTTC	CASSLDRGYRYTF	TRBD1	NA	TRBV6-5	TRBJ1-2
TGTGCCAGCAGTGCCAGTAAAATGAACACTGAAGCTTTCTTT	CASSASKMNTEAFF	NA	NA	TRBV2	TRBJ1-1
TGCGCCAGCAGCTTGGCCCTTACTGGGACTAGCGGGGGCAAATACAATGAGCAGTTCTTC	CASSLALTGTSGGKYNEQFF	TRBD2	NA	TRBV5-1	TRBJ2-1
TGTGCCAGCAGTGGACGACAGGGGGCCTACTATGGCTACACCTTC	CASSGRQGAYYGYTF	TRBD1	NA	TRBV27	TRBJ1-2
TGTGCCTGGGGGTTGGGACTGACAGGGGGATCCTACAATGAGCAGTTCTTC	CAWGLGLTGGSYNEQFF	TRBD1	once	TRBV30	TRBJ2-1
TGTGCCAGCGCTACCGACAGGAATGACGAGCAGTACTTC	CASATDRNDEQYF	NA	NA	TRBV2	TRBJ2-7
TGTGCCAGCAGCGTGAGTACCGGGACATATAATGAAAAACTGTTTTTT	CASSVSTGTYNEKLFF	NA	NA	TRBV9	TRBJ1-4
TGTGCCAGCAGCCCTGTTAGTAGCGGGGGGCCCGGGGAGCTGTTTTTT	CASSPVSSGGPGELFF	TRBD2	NA	TRBV11-3	TRBJ2-2
TGTGCCAGCAGTGAACGGGGTCCCACTGAAGCTTTCTTT	CASSERGPTEAFF	NA	NA	TRBV6-1	TRBJ1-1
TGTGCCACCCCCACCGGGGGGTTGGGACCCGGGGAGCTGTTTTTT	CATPTGGLGPGELFF	TRBD2	NA	TRBV19	TRBJ2-2
TGTGCCACCGGGCCGGTACAGGGTCCCGGGGAGCTGTTTTTT	CATGPVQGPGELFF	NA	NA	TRBV19	TRBJ2-2
TGTGCCAGCAGTTTAGTCTGGCCCGGGGTTGAAAAACTGTTTTTT	CASSLVWPGVEKLFF	NA	NA	TRBV27	TRBJ1-4
TGTGCCAGCAGCAAGAGGGGACAGGGTACCCACGAGCAGTACTTC	CASSKRGQGTHEQYF	NA	once	TRBV21-1	TRBJ2-7
TGTGCCAGCAGTGAAGGCTTCAGGGCATACGAGCAGTACTTC	CASSEGFRAYEQYF	NA	NA	TRBV2	TRBJ2-7
TGTGCCAGCAGCTTTCTTAGGAACACTGAAGCTTTCTTT	CASSFLRNTEAFF	NA	NA	TRBV7-3	TRBJ1-1
TGTGCCTGGAGTGTACCAGGGTCCTATAATTCACCCCTCCACTTT	CAWSVPGSYNSPLHF	NA	NA	TRBV30	TRBJ1-6
TGTGCCAGCAAATCGGCGGGAGCTACCTACGAGCAGTACTTC	CASKSAGATYEQYF	TRBD2	once	TRBV27	TRBJ2-7
TGTGCCAGCAGTGCTACGGGACAGGGGGCTCGGGAGCAGTACTTC	CASSATGQGAREQYF	TRBD1	few	TRBV6-6	TRBJ2-5
TGTGCCAGCAGCCAGGCGATCGGACTAGCGAACACCGGGGAGCTGTTTTTT	CASSQAIGLANTGELFF	TRBD2	NA	TRBV4-2	TRBJ2-2
TGCAGCGTTGTGGAGACCAGGACAGGGACCAAAAACATTCAGTACTTC	CSVVETRTGTKNIQYF	TRBD1	NA	TRBV29-1	TRBJ2-4
TGTGCCAGCAGCCCAATTGGTCAGGTTCCCGTCTATGGCTACACCTTC	CASSPIGQVPVYGYTF	NA	few	TRBV7-3	TRBJ1-2
TGTGCCAGCAGCCCGCTCAGCAGGGTTAACTATGGCTACACCTTC	CASSPLSRVNYGYTF	NA	once	TRBV11-2	TRBJ1-2
TGTGCCAGCAGCCCTGGGGCACGGAGACCCACAGATACGCAGTATTTT	CASSPGARRPTDTQYF	NA	NA	TRBV7-9	TRBJ2-3
TGTGCCAGCAGCCAAGTGTCCGCGGTCCGGGACAGGGGGCTTGGTGGCTACACCTTC	CASSQVSAVRDRGLGGYTF	TRBD1	NA	TRBV4-2	TRBJ1-2
TGTGCCAGCACCCTTCGTACTAGCACAGATACGCAGTATTTT	CASTLRTSTDTQYF	NA	NA	TRBV7-3	TRBJ2-3
TGTGCCAGTAGTGCCAGGAACACTGAAGCTTTCTTT	CASSARNTEAFF	NA	NA	TRBV19	TRBJ1-1
TGTGCCAGCAGCCATTTTAACACTGAAGCTTTCTTT	CASSHFNTEAFF	NA	few	TRBV7-2	TRBJ1-1
TGCGCCAGCAGGGAAACAGGCTCCTACAATGAGCAGTTCTTC	CASRETGSYNEQFF	NA	NA	TRBV5-1	TRBJ2-1
TGTGCCAGCAGCCCATCTAGCGGGGGTTTCGACGAGCAGTACTTC	CASSPSSGGFDEQYF	TRBD2	NA	TRBV14	TRBJ2-7
TGTGCCAGCAGTTCACTAGACACAGATACGCAGTATTTT	CASSSLDTDTQYF	NA	NA	TRBV27	TRBJ2-3
TGTGCCAGCAGCCACAGGGACACTGAAGCTTTCTTT	CASSHRDTEAFF	NA	NA	TRBV5-5	TRBJ1-1
TGTGCCAGCAGCCTCCGTGAGACCCAGTACTTC	CASSLRETQYF	NA	NA	TRBV6-6	TRBJ2-5
TGTGCCAGCCTACCCCCGGGGGGCGGGACCTACGAGCAGTACTTC	CASLPPGGGTYEQYF	NA	NA	TRBV28	TRBJ2-7
TGCGCCAGCAGCCGGGGACAGTACGATGAGCAGTTCTTC	CASSRGQYDEQFF	TRBD1	once	TRBV5-1	TRBJ2-1
TGTGCCAGCGGAGGACAGGGACCCTACGAGCAGTACTTC	CASGGQGPYEQYF	TRBD1	NA	TRBV6-5	TRBJ2-7
TGTGCCAGCAGGTCCCCCAGTGGGCCTAACACTGAGGCTTTCTTT	CASRSPSGPNTEAFF	NA	NA	TRBV28	TRBJ1-1
TGTGCCAGCAGTTTATTCTTACAGGGGGCGCAGACCGGGGAGCTGTTTTTT	CASSLFLQGAQTGELFF	TRBD1	NA	TRBV28	TRBJ2-2
TGTGCCAGTTCCAAGGCAGGGGAGTCCTACGAGCAGTACTTC	CASSKAGESYEQYF	NA	few	TRBV6-5	TRBJ2-7
TGTGCCAGCTCACTTGCCTCCTCATCCACTAGAGAGTTCTTC	CASSLASSSTREFF	NA	NA	TRBV18	TRBJ2-1
TGTGCCAGCAGTCCCGGCAGGCCTAGCAATCAGCCCCAGCATTTT	CASSPGRPSNQPQHF	NA	NA	TRBV28	TRBJ1-5
TGCGCCAGCAGCTTGGAGATATCGGGGGAGCAGTACTTC	CASSLEISGEQYF	NA	NA	TRBV5-1	TRBJ2-7
TGCGCCAGCAGCCAAGAGGTTTATAGCTCCTACAATGAGCAGTTCTTC	CASSQEVYSSYNEQFF	NA	NA	TRBV4-1	TRBJ2-1
TGTGCCAGCAGCTTCAGGGGTGGAACCTACGAGCAGTACTTC	CASSFRGGTYEQYF	NA	NA	TRBV13	TRBJ2-7
TGTGCCAGCAGCGTGAGGGGGATTTCAGGGGGCGATGGCTACACCTTC	CASSVRGISGGDGYTF	TRBD1	NA	TRBV28	TRBJ1-2